This TCR beta chain stems from a study of blood T cell repertoires in COVID-19. Study-level background: The cDNA or gDNA used as material had been derived from T cells, B-cell-depleted T cells, or PBMCs.

In the authors' workflow: Using reference gene primer amplification, nucleated cell counts were estimated. Sequencing was performed with immunoSEQ multiplex PCR; in TCRdb, only in-frame clones are kept and a portion is missing. D and trimming come from the DNA, and the V and J calls and clone size come from that table. Counted here are a few hundred thousand clones, about 91% occurring once; the ten biggest clones make up 1.3% to 1.5%. Trimming left V 1 base short and J 7 bases short, with 10 bases between. The CDR3 spans 13 residues. Germline V gene lookup returns CDR1 LGHDT and CDR2 YNNKEL (reference sequence).

This receptor was obtained from an elderly man with acute or convalescent COVID-19. The rearrangement links TRBV3-1 (or the pseudogene TRBV3-2) to TRBJ1-1; perhaps TRBD1 as D (6 bases). The sample comprised peripheral blood. The CDR3 nucleotides are TGTGCCAGCAGCCAAGCTTGGGGGCTTGAAGCTTTCTTT. This codes for CASSQAWGLEAFF.